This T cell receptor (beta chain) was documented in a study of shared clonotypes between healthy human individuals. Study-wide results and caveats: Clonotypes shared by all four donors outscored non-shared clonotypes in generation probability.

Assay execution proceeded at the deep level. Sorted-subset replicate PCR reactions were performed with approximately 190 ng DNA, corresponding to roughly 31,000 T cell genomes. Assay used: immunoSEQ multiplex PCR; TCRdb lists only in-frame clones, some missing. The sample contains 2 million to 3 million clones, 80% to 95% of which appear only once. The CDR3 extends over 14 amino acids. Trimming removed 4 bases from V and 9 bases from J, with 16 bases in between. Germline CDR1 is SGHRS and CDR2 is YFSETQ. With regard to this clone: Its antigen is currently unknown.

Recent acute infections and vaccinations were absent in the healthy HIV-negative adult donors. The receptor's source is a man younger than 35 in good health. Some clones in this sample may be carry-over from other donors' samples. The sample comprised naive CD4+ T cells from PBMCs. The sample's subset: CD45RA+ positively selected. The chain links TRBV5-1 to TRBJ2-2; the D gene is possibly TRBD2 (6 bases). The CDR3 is CASSPGTLYRELFF. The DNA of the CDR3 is TGCGCCAGCAGCCCCGGGACTCTCTACAGGGAGCTGTTTTTT.